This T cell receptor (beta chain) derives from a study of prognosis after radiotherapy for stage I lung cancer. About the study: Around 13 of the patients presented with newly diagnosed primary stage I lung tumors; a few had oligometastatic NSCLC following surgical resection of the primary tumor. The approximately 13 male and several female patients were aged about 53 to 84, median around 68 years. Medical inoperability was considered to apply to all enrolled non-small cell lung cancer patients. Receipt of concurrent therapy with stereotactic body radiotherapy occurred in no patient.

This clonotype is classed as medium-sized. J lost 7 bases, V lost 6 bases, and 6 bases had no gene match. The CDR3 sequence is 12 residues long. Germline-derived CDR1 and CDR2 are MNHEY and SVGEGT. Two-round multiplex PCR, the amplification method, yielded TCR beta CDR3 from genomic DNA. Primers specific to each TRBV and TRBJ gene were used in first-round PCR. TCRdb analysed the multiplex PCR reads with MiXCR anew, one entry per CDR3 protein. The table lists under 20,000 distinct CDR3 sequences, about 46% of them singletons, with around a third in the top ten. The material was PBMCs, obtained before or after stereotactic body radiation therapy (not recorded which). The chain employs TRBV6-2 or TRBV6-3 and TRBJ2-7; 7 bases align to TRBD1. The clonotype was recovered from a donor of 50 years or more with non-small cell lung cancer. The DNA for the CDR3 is TGTGCCAGCAGCTTAGCACAGGGGGAGCAGTACTTC. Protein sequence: CASSLAQGEQYF.